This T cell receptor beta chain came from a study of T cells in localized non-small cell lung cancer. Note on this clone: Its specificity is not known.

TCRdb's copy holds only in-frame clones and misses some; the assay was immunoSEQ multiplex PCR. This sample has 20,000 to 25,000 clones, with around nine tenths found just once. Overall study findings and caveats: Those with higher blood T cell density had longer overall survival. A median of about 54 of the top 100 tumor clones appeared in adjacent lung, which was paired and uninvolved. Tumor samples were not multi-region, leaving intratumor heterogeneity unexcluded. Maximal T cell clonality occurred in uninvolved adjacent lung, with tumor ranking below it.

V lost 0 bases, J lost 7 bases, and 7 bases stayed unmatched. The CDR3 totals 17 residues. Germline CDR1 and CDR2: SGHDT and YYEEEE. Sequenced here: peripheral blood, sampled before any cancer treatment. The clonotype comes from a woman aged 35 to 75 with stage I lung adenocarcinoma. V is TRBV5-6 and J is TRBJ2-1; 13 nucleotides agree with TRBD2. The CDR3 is CASSLVRLAGGLNEQFF. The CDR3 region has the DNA TGTGCCAGCAGCTTGGTGAGACTAGCGGGAGGCCTTAATGAGCAGTTCTTC.